Below are 30 T cell receptor beta chains sequenced from a single sample in a study of cytomegalovirus exposure and HLA in healthy donors (dated by TCRdb to about 2017). The receptor library was made with the immunoSEQ multiplex PCR assay. A mixture of 60 forward primers for TCR Vbeta segments and 13 reverse primers for TCR Jbeta segments was used in the multiplex PCR. Entries here come from immuneACCESS through TCRdb and include only in-frame sequences with V and J called. Some clones fail to appear in such tables; in the studies checked, an unresolved V gene covers under half of the shortfall, and the cause of the remainder is unknown. Across this sample there are roughly 130,000 clones, with 76% seen only once. Approximately 1.8% of the sample is held by the ten biggest clonotypes. Sequenced material: PBMCs. The source of these receptors is a man in his forties in good health and CMV-seronegative.

V gene TRBV5-1 combines with J gene TRBJ2-1; possible D gene TRBD2, 5 bases. Germline CDR1 and CDR2: SGHRS and YFSETQ. Trimming stripped 3 bases from V and 5 bases from J, with 12 bases between. This CDR3 contains 14 residues. CDR3 coding DNA: TGCGCCAGCAGCTCCCGAGGGCCGGACAATGAGCAGTTCTTC. Translating gives CASSSRGPDNEQFF.

The chain is built from TRBV6-1 and TRBJ2-2, with 7 bases that match TRBD1. Germline CDR1 reads MNHNS; CDR2 reads SASEGT. With 7 bases clipped from V and 7 bases from J, the junction kept 9 bases outside the gene matches. CDR3 length: 14 amino acids. The CDR3 loop is CASIRQGENGELFF. The CDR3 coding sequence is TGTGCCAGCATACGACAGGGAGAGAACGGGGAGCTGTTTTTT.

V is TRBV4-1 and J is TRBJ1-4; D uncertain. CDR3 length: 16 amino acids. V lost 0 bases and J lost 7, with 15 bases in between. From germline, CDR1 is MGHRA and CDR2 YSYEKL. The CDR3 DNA sequence: TGCGCCAGCAGCCAAGAGGTAGGACTCGAAGGTGAAAAACTGTTTTTT. This sequence encodes CASSQEVGLEGEKLFF.

The chain uses TRBV6-6 and TRBJ2-7; 7 bases match TRBD1. The CDR3 has 13 residues. Trimming cost V 2 bases and J 3 bases; bases outside gene matches: 1. Germline V gene sequence: CDR1 MNHNY, CDR2 SVGAGI (reference sequence). The CDR3 here is CASSYRDSYEQYF. The CDR3 DNA reads as TGTGCCAGCAGTTACCGGGACAGCTACGAGCAGTACTTC.

The genes are TRBV5-6 and TRBJ1-2; no definite D call. V was trimmed by 3 bases and J by 3 bases, leaving 9 bases between them. The CDR3 sequence is 13 residues long. From germline, CDR1 is SGHDT and CDR2 YYEEEE. The CDR3 DNA is TGTGCCAGCAGCTCCGACAAATACTATGGCTACACCTTC. Protein product: CASSSDKYYGYTF.

The chain employs TRBV6-5 and TRBJ2-6, with D perhaps TRBD1 (5 bases). Germline CDR1 is MNHEY and CDR2 is SVGAGI. V was cut by 6 bases and J by 2 bases, with 11 bases left in between. This CDR3 has 15 residues. The CDR3 DNA follows: TGTGCCAGCAGCTGGGGCAGGGCTGGGGCCAACGTCCTGACTTTC. Translated: CASSWGRAGANVLTF.

This chain uses TRBV29-1 with TRBJ2-3; TRBD2 matches at 11 bases. The V segment lost 5 bases and the J segment 6 bases; nucleotides outside the gene matches: 4. Germline V gene data show CDR1 as SQVTM and CDR2 as ANQGSEA. This CDR3 is 13 amino acids long. The CDR3 loop is CSVRASGGDTQYF. CDR3 sequence (DNA): TGCAGCGTTAGGGCTAGCGGGGGGGATACGCAGTATTTT.

The chain employs TRBV30 and TRBJ2-1; a weak D match, TRBD2 (5 bases). This CDR3 spans 12 amino acids. Germline V gene lookup returns CDR1 GTSNPN and CDR2 SVGIG (reference sequence). The V gene lost 5 bases and the J gene lost 9 bases, with 14 bases spanning the gap. The CDR3 protein is CAWGLVNAEQFF. In DNA, the CDR3 is TGTGCCTGGGGACTGGTGAATGCTGAGCAGTTCTTC.

The chain links TRBV4-3 to TRBJ1-1, with D tentatively TRBD1 (5 bases). Germline CDR1 reads LGHNA; CDR2 reads YSLEER. Deletions cut 4 bases from V and 8 bases from J, with 14 bases between. The CDR3 is made up of 13 amino acids. The DNA for the CDR3 is TGCGCCAGCAGCCCCGGTAGACAGACCGAAGCTTTCTTT. Amino acid sequence: CASSPGRQTEAFF.

This clone was recorded a few times. The rearrangement joins TRBV6-4 to TRBJ2-4, with D perhaps TRBD1 (6 bases). The CDR3 runs 16 residues. Germline assignment: CDR1 MRHNA and CDR2 SNTAGT. Trimming left V 6 bases short and J 0 bases short, with 15 bases between. The CDR3 protein is CASSRTVPLAKNIQYF. The CDR3 region has the DNA TGTGCCAGCAGCCGGACAGTGCCACTAGCCAAAAACATTCAGTACTTC.

The J gene is TRBJ2-7, the V gene TRBV10-3, with 8 bases identical to TRBD1. Losses at the gene ends were 7 bases for V and 1 base for J; bases not matched to a gene: 6. The CDR3 extends over 14 amino acids. Germline loops: CDR1 ENHRY, CDR2 SYGVKD. The CDR3 here is CAINGQGISYEQYF. The CDR3 DNA reads as TGTGCCATCAACGGACAGGGTATTTCCTACGAGCAGTACTTC.

This clone was counted a few times. V usage is TRBV27 and J usage is TRBJ1-4, with 8 bases that match TRBD1. CDR1 and CDR2 (germline): MNHEY, SMNVEV (reference sequence). The CDR3 sequence is 14 residues long. V lost 5 bases to trimming and J lost 6 bases; unmatched junction nucleotides: 5. The CDR3 reads CASSQTGVDEKLFF. In DNA, the CDR3 is TGTGCCAGCAGTCAGACAGGGGTGGATGAAAAACTGTTTTTT.

The chain is built from TRBV10-2 and TRBJ2-2; 9 bases are shared with TRBD1. The CDR3 extends over 22 amino acids. Germline lookup yields CDR1 WSHSY and CDR2 SAAADI. V was clipped by 7 bases and J by 0 bases; unmatched bases: 24. For the CDR3, the DNA is TGCGCCAGCACCTTGTACACGGGGGACAGGGAATCAAAAGTTGCGAACACCGGGGAGCTGTTTTTT. Translating it yields CASTLYTGDRESKVANTGELFF.

The gene calls are TRBV27 and TRBJ2-7, with 8 bases identical to TRBD1. V shed 2 bases and J 9 bases; nucleotides not matched to a gene: 6. Looked up from germline, CDR1 is MNHEY and CDR2 is SMNVEV (reference sequence). There are 13 residues in the CDR3. The CDR3 DNA sequence: TGTGCCAGCAGTTTAGGGCAGGGGGCCGCGCAGTACTTC. Encoded protein: CASSLGQGAAQYF.

The V call is TRBV5-6, the J call TRBJ1-2; D is undetermined. V dropped 0 bases and J dropped 0 bases, with 6 bases sitting between them. Germline CDR1 SGHDT, CDR2 YYEEEE. The CDR3 is made up of 14 amino acids. This CDR3 reads CASSLGPPNYGYTF. In nucleotides, the CDR3 is TGTGCCAGCAGCTTGGGGCCACCTAACTATGGCTACACCTTC. The entire variable domain, with the rest obtained from reference TRBV5-6 and TRBJ1-2, is as follows: DAGVTQSPTHLIKTRGQQVTLRCSPKSGHDTVSWYQQALGQGPQFIFQYYEEEERQRGNFPDRFSGHQFPNYSSELNVNALLLGDSALYLCASSLGPPNYGYTFGSGTRLTVV.

Regarding this clone: Relative to the germline gene, one junction end is altered; a read error may explain this. The V and J genes are TRBV15 and TRBJ2-2, with TRBD2 matching over 7 bases. The CDR3 is 14 residues long. Germline CDR1 and CDR2: LNHNV and YYDKDF (reference sequence). The CDR3 DNA sequence: TGTGCCACCAGCGGAGATCGGGGGGCCGGGGAGCTGTTTTTT. Translation gives CATSGDRGAGELFF.

The J gene is TRBJ1-1, the V gene TRBV4-2; TRBD1 is a possible D gene (5 bases). The CDR3 has 14 amino acids. Germline V gene lookup returns CDR1 LGHNA and CDR2 YNFKEQ. V was cut by 4 bases and J by 4 bases, with 13 bases left in between. The DNA for the CDR3 is TGTGCCAGCAGCCCCCAGGGAGGACTCACTGAAGCTTTCTTT. Encoded protein: CASSPQGGLTEAFF.

The chain combines TRBV9 with TRBJ1-4; 9 bases are a match to TRBD1. CDR3 length equals 14 residues. J gave up 8 bases and V 4 bases, and 6 bases lay outside the gene matches. Germline assignment: CDR1 SGDLS and CDR2 YYNGEE. The CDR3 is CASSPRTGAEKLFF. CDR3 sequence (DNA): TGTGCCAGCAGCCCTCGGACAGGGGCGGAAAAACTGTTTTTT. The whole variable domain, filled in from reference TRBV9 and TRBJ1-4, reads DSGVTQTPKHLITATGQRVTLRCSPRSGDLSVYWYQQSLDQGLQFLIQYYNGEERAKGNILERFSAQQFPDLHSELNLSSLELGDSALYFCASSPRTGAEKLFFGSGTQLSVL.

This chain links TRBV28 with TRBJ2-5, with D maybe TRBD2 (5 bases). The germline CDR1 and CDR2 sequences are MDHEN and SYDVKM. The germline V and J ends were trimmed by 6 bases and 5 bases, with 10 bases remaining between them. The CDR3 covers 12 residues. CDR3 protein: CASSPRRETQYF. The DNA for the CDR3 is TGTGCCAGCAGCCCCCGGAGGGAGACCCAGTACTTC.

This clone has a single count. V is TRBV6-5 and J is TRBJ2-3; D uncertain. Germline values: CDR1 MNHEY, CDR2 SVGAGI. The CDR3 sequence is 15 residues long. The V gene lost 2 bases and the J gene lost 2 bases, with 11 bases spanning the gap. The chain's CDR3 is CASSYASVVTDTQYF. As DNA, the CDR3 is TGTGCCAGCAGTTACGCGTCGGTAGTCACAGATACGCAGTATTTT.

This chain uses TRBV2 with TRBJ2-3; 12 bases agree with TRBD1. CDR1 and CDR2 from the germline V gene are SNHLY and FYNNEI. The CDR3 sequence is 18 residues long. V lost 6 bases, J lost 2 bases, and 12 bases stayed unmatched. The CDR3 loop is CASSENGGTGGSTDTQYF. Here the CDR3 DNA reads TGTGCCAGCAGCGAAAATGGCGGGACAGGGGGCTCCACAGATACGCAGTATTTT.

This chain links TRBV5-4 with TRBJ2-3; D gene unclear. Germline V gives CDR1 SGHNT, CDR2 YYREEE (reference sequence). The CDR3 is 12 residues long. V lost 4 bases and J 6 bases, leaving 9 bases between the germline ends. In nucleotides, the CDR3 is TGTGCCAGCAGCATCTATTCGGATACGCAGTATTTT. Translated: CASSIYSDTQYF.

This chain connects TRBV7-6 to TRBJ2-7, with 7 bases lining up with TRBD2. V was pared by 4 bases and J by 2 bases, with 8 bases of the junction left unmatched. From germline, CDR1 is SGHVS and CDR2 FNYEAQ. This CDR3 contains 15 residues. CDR3 DNA: TGTGCCAGCAGCTCCTTAGCGGGCGGAACCTACGAGCAGTACTTC. It is translated as CASSSLAGGTYEQYF.

This clone appeared once. The chain carries TRBV5-6 and TRBJ2-7, with 9 bases that match TRBD1. Germline V lookup: CDR1 SGHDT, CDR2 YYEEEE. Trimming cost V 4 bases and J 4 bases; bases outside gene matches: 12. The CDR3 sequence is 16 residues long. The CDR3 protein is CASSGWGQGGSYEQYF. CDR3 bases: TGTGCCAGCAGCGGCTGGGGACAGGGTGGATCGTACGAGCAGTACTTC. The variable domain in full, with the rest retrieved from reference TRBV5-6 and TRBJ2-7, is DAGVTQSPTHLIKTRGQQVTLRCSPKSGHDTVSWYQQALGQGPQFIFQYYEEEERQRGNFPDRFSGHQFPNYSSELNVNALLLGDSALYLCASSGWGQGGSYEQYFGPGTRLTVT.

V and J are TRBV13 and TRBJ2-3; 11 nucleotides align to TRBD2. Trimming removed 1 base from V and 0 bases from J; junction bases left unmatched: 6. Per the germline V gene, CDR1 is PRHDT and CDR2 is FYEKMQ (reference sequence). This CDR3 has 18 residues. The CDR3 protein is CASSLVVAGGPSTDTQYF. In DNA form, the CDR3 reads TGTGCCAGCAGCTTAGTAGTAGCGGGGGGGCCAAGCACAGATACGCAGTATTTT.

About this clone itself: The junction differs from germline at one of its ends, possibly a read error. CDR3 in DNA: TGTGCCCTTGGACAGGGGATCTGCCACGAGCAGTGCTTC. It yields the protein CALGQGICHEQCF. The genes are TRBV9 and TRBJ2-7; the match to TRBD1 covers 9 bases. Germline V lookup: CDR1 SGDLS, CDR2 YYNGEE. This CDR3 has 13 amino acids.

The rearrangement links TRBV5-1 to TRBJ2-1; D perhaps matches TRBD1 (6 bases). The V end lost 4 bases, the J end lost 5 bases, and 13 bases lay between the germline ends. The CDR3 contains 14 residues. Germline CDR1 SGHRS, CDR2 YFSETQ. The CDR3 here is CASSPGQSNNEQFF. CDR3 nucleotides: TGCGCCAGCAGCCCTGGACAGAGTAACAATGAGCAGTTCTTC. Supplemented by reference TRBV5-1 and TRBJ2-1, the full variable domain reads KAGVTQTPRYLIKTRGQQVTLSCSPISGHRSVSWYQQTPGQGLQFLFEYFSETQRNKGNFPGRFSGRQFSNSRSEMNVSTLELGDSALYLCASSPGQSNNEQFFGPGTRLTVL.

V and J are TRBV9 and TRBJ2-2; no reliable D call. Trimming stripped 3 bases from V and 2 bases from J, with 5 bases between. The CDR3 totals 13 residues. Germline-derived CDR1 and CDR2 are SGDLS and YYNGEE. CDR3 nucleotide sequence: TGTGCCAGCAGCGGCGATAACACCGGGGAGCTGTTTTTT. Translated, it gives CASSGDNTGELFF.

The chain is built from TRBV9 and TRBJ2-1; D possibly corresponds to TRBD2 (7 bases). The germline CDR1 and CDR2 sequences are SGDLS and YYNGEE. CDR3 length: 15 amino acids. Between the trimmed V and J ends, which lost 7 bases and 2 bases, there was a span of 16 bases. CDR3 nucleotide sequence: TGTGCCAGCGGGGGGGCCGGTGGAGCCTACAATGAGCAGTTCTTC. Translated: CASGGAGGAYNEQFF.

A single count supports this clone. The CDR3 DNA is TGTGCCAGCAGTTATGGGGGACAGGGGACAGATACGCAGTATTTT. Its protein product is CASSYGGQGTDTQYF. The chain links TRBV6-5 to TRBJ2-3; 10 bases are shared with TRBD1. Trimming took 3 bases from V and 3 from J; bases not matched to a gene: 3. Germline CDR1 is MNHEY and CDR2 is SVGAGI. The CDR3 has 15 residues.